Listed below are T cell receptor beta chains from one sample, sequenced in a study of Graves' ophthalmopathy and Graves' hyperthyroidism. TCRdb reanalysed the multiplex PCR reads using MiXCR and keeps one entry per CDR3 protein. Of tens of thousands of distinct CDR3 sequences in the sample, approximately 52% were seen once. The sequencing input was peripheral blood. All receptors derive from an adult woman with Graves' ophthalmopathy. CDR3s include the opening cysteine and the closing phenylalanine or tryptophan. A D gene is named only where the DNA matches it firmly. Clone size is shown for a subset of rows, as once, few, many or a class of expanded clone.

V: TRBV6-2/TRBV6-3; D: TRBD2; J: TRBJ2-1; size: many; CDR3: CASSYVAGGGDEQFF; DNA: TGTGCCAGCAGTTACGTGGCGGGAGGTGGTGATGAGCAGTTCTTC
V: TRBV10-2; D: NA; J: TRBJ2-1; size: many; CDR3: CASRGGRLGGNEQFF; DNA: TGCGCCAGCAGGGGGGGACGGCTTGGGGGGAATGAGCAGTTCTTC
V: TRBV7-7; D: TRBD2; J: TRBJ2-1; size: NA; CDR3: CASSGDYNEQFF; DNA: TGTGCTAGCAGCGGGGACTACAATGAGCAGTTCTTC
V: TRBV25-1; D: TRBD1; J: TRBJ1-4; size: NA; CDR3: CASCEVGQENGKLIF; DNA: TGTGCCAGCTGTGAAGTCGGACAGGAGAATGGAAAACTGATTTTT
V: TRBV6-6; D: NA; J: TRBJ1-1; size: many; CDR3: CATGWEGRTEAFF; DNA: TGTGCCACCGGGTGGGAAGGGCGCACTGAAGCTTTCTTT
V: TRBV24-1; D: NA; J: TRBJ1-5; size: medium-sized; CDR3: CATSDPNQPQHF; DNA: TGTGCCACCAGTGACCCTAATCAGCCCCAGCATTTT
V: TRBV19; D: TRBD2; J: TRBJ2-3; size: NA; CDR3: CASSIGSSGRNEQYF; DNA: TGTGCCAGTAGTATTGGGTCTAGCGGGCGGAATGAGCAGTATTTT
V: TRBV20-1; D: TRBD1; J: TRBJ1-2; size: few; CDR3: CSALTGGARGYTF; DNA: TGCAGTGCTCTCACAGGGGGCGCGCGAGGCTACACCTTC
V: TRBV6-4; D: TRBD1; J: TRBJ1-1; size: many; CDR3: CASSRSYTGADTGAFF; DNA: TGTGCCAGCAGTCGCTCATATACAGGGGCGGACACTGGAGCTTTCTTT
V: TRBV3-1; D: NA; J: TRBJ1-2; size: NA; CDR3: CASSAGEGDYGYTF; DNA: TGTGCCAGCAGCGCCGGGGAGGGGGATTATGGCTACACCTTC
V: TRBV12-3/TRBV12-4; D: TRBD2; J: TRBJ2-1; size: many; CDR3: CASSFGLEYNEQFF; DNA: TGTGCCAGCAGTTTCGGACTAGAGTACAATGAGCAGTTCTTC
V: TRBV7-2; D: TRBD1; J: TRBJ1-6; size: medium-sized; CDR3: CASSLERGRRSPLHF; DNA: TGTGCCAGCAGCTTAGAGAGGGGGCGACGTTCACCCCTCCACTTT
V: TRBV19; D: NA; J: TRBJ1-2; size: NA; CDR3: CASSIVVLAGEGNYGYTF; DNA: TGTGCCAGTAGTATAGTCGTCCTAGCGGGAGAAGGTAACTATGGCTACACCTTC
V: TRBV6-4; D: NA; J: TRBJ1-2; size: NA; CDR3: CAISGPPGGYTF; DNA: TGTGCCATCAGTGGTCCACCGGGTGGCTACACCTTC
V: TRBV6-1; D: NA; J: TRBJ1-1; size: NA; CDR3: CASSGGRAGTTEAFF; DNA: TGTGCCAGCAGCGGGGGGCGGGCAGGGACCACTGAAGCTTTCTTT
V: TRBV20-1; D: TRBD2; J: TRBJ2-7; size: many; CDR3: CSAQDAGTSSYEQYF; DNA: TGCAGTGCCCAAGACGCCGGGACTAGCAGTTACGAGCAGTACTTC
V: TRBV20-1; D: TRBD2; J: TRBJ2-3; size: NA; CDR3: CSARVAGDPYNEQYF; DNA: TGCAGTGCTAGAGTAGCGGGGGACCCCTACAATGAGCAGTATTTT
V: TRBV5-1; D: TRBD2; J: TRBJ2-4; size: NA; CDR3: CASRRGDFLAKNIQYF; DNA: TGCGCCAGCAGGCGGGGGGACTTCTTAGCCAAAAACATTCAGTACTTC
V: TRBV7-9; D: NA; J: TRBJ1-2; size: NA; CDR3: CASSLAQGYGYTF; DNA: TGTGCCAGCAGCTTAGCGCAGGGCTATGGCTACACCTTC
V: TRBV9; D: NA; J: TRBJ2-5; size: NA; CDR3: CASDRGLAALLGGETQYF; DNA: TGTGCCAGCGACCGGGGGCTAGCTGCACTTTTAGGGGGAGAGACCCAGTACTTC
V: TRBV11-2; D: NA; J: TRBJ1-1; size: many; CDR3: CASSPSQGAMNTEAFF; DNA: TGTGCCAGCAGCCCCTCCCAGGGTGCGATGAACACTGAAGCTTTCTTT
V: TRBV20-1; D: TRBD2; J: TRBJ2-1; size: NA; CDR3: CSARGGSWDNEQFF; DNA: TGCAGTGCTAGGGGCGGGAGTTGGGACAATGAGCAGTTCTTC
V: TRBV28; D: TRBD2; J: TRBJ2-7; size: many; CDR3: CASTRDYSNYEQYF; DNA: TGTGCCAGCACCCGGGACTATTCCAACTACGAGCAGTACTTC